This T cell receptor beta chain derives from a study of cytomegalovirus exposure and HLA in healthy donors. For the study at large: Earlier results showed approximately 120 million unique TCR beta sequences derived from roughly 190 million T cells.

Study-wide findings and caveats: As a later analysis showed, a missense DCLRE1C variant was linked to trimming of TCR beta V- and J-genes. Using a false discovery rate of 0.05, a later analysis showed that 15,000 to 20,000 TCR beta sequences were associated with HLA alleles.

Note on this clone: Its antigen is not identified.

It was with 60 Vbeta and 13 Jbeta primers that the PCR ran. Sequencing used immunoSEQ multiplex PCR; TCRdb keeps in-frame clones, though not all of them. The sample lists roughly 240,000 clones, roughly 84% occurring once. J gave up 5 bases and V 5 bases, and 4 bases lay outside the gene matches. Looked up from germline, CDR1 is MNHNY and CDR2 is SVGAGI (reference sequence). CDR3 length: 14 amino acids. Sequenced sample: PBMCs. This receptor was taken from a girl aged 2-10 years in good health and CMV-seronegative. The chain is built from TRBV6-6 and TRBJ2-3; 10 nucleotides align to TRBD1. The CDR3 nucleotides read TGTGCCAGCAGTCGGACAGGGGGTATAGATACGCAGTATTTT. Protein: CASSRTGGIDTQYF.